The next 14 T cell receptor beta chains were all read from a single sample in a study of control samples from healthy donors and cancer patients. TCRdb keeps only in-frame clones here, not all; method: immunoSEQ multiplex PCR. The sample carries 90,000 or so clones, approximately 90% recorded once. Material for sequencing was blood. The receptor source for this set is a woman aged 50 to 60 in good health.

This clone was detected only a few times. V and J are TRBV19 and TRBJ1-1; D is unresolved. The germline gives CDR1 LNHDA, CDR2 SQIVND (reference sequence). The CDR3 has 14 amino acids. Deletions cut 6 bases from V and 1 base from J, with 12 bases between. CDR3 region: CASRHLAQNTEAFF. DNA for the CDR3: TGTGCCAGTAGGCATTTGGCGCAGAACACTGAAGCTTTCTTT.

This rearrangement joins TRBV5-6 to TRBJ2-7; TRBD1 aligns across 7 bases. After removal of 4 bases from V and 1 base from J, the junction contained 8 bases not matched to a gene. This CDR3 has 15 amino acids. Germline V CDR1 and CDR2: SGHDT, YYEEEE. The CDR3 reads CASSPWTGQSYEQYF. The CDR3 nucleotides are TGTGCCAGCAGCCCCTGGACGGGACAGTCCTACGAGCAGTACTTC. The full variable domain, with the rest looked up from reference TRBV5-6 and TRBJ2-7, is DAGVTQSPTHLIKTRGQQVTLRCSPKSGHDTVSWYQQALGQGPQFIFQYYEEEERQRGNFPDRFSGHQFPNYSSELNVNALLLGDSALYLCASSPWTGQSYEQYFGPGTRLTVT.

This rearrangement joins TRBV6-2 or TRBV6-3 to TRBJ1-1; possible D gene TRBD1, 5 bases. V shed 0 bases and J shed 5 bases, with 7 bases lying between them. Germline CDR1 MNHEY, CDR2 SVGEGT. CDR3 length: 13 amino acids. The chain's CDR3 is CASSYSQGTEAFF. CDR3 sequence (DNA): TGTGCCAGCAGTTACTCGCAGGGAACTGAAGCTTTCTTT.

The CDR3 spells CASKGGGINYGYTF. The DNA for the CDR3 is TGTGCCAGTAAGGGTGGGGGAATTAACTATGGCTACACCTTC. The V call is TRBV19, the J call TRBJ1-2; perhaps TRBD1 as D (5 bases). CDR1 is LNHDA, CDR2 SQIVND, per germline (reference sequence). Trimming took off 7 bases at V and 1 base at J, with 13 bases between the two ends. The CDR3 spans 14 residues.

The chain uses TRBV5-8 and TRBJ1-2; 8 bases are a match to TRBD1. Germline loops: CDR1 SGHTS, CDR2 YDEGEE. Trimming removed 4 bases from V and 3 bases from J; junction bases left unmatched: 2. The CDR3 is 13 amino acids. The CDR3 loop is CASSVGQDYGYTF. The CDR3 DNA reads TGTGCCAGCAGCGTGGGACAGGACTATGGCTACACCTTC.

The chain employs TRBV6-6 and TRBJ2-2, with unresolved D. Germline CDR1 reads MNHNY; CDR2 reads SVGAGI (reference sequence). The CDR3 spans 12 residues. With 8 bases removed from V and 4 bases from J, the gap between germline ends came to 8 bases. As DNA, the CDR3 is TGTGCCAGCGGTTCTTCCACCGGGGAGCTGTTTTTT. This translates into CASGSSTGELFF.

The chain uses TRBV12-3 or TRBV12-4 and TRBJ1-4; D gene uncertain. The CDR3 has 11 residues. The germline V and J ends were trimmed by 1 base and 10 bases, with 4 bases remaining between them. The CDR3 nucleotides read TGTGCCAGCAGTTTAGAAGGAAAACTGTTTTTT. Translating gives CASSLEGKLFF.

V and J are TRBV5-4 and TRBJ2-4; maybe TRBD2 (5 bases). Germline V gives CDR1 SGHNT, CDR2 YYREEE (reference sequence). Deletions cut 2 bases from V and 1 base from J, with 10 bases between. The CDR3 contains 15 residues. The DNA for the CDR3 is TGTGCCAGCAGCTTAGGAGGTGCGGCCAAAAACATTCAGTACTTC. This sequence encodes CASSLGGAAKNIQYF.

V and J are TRBV7-8 and TRBJ2-7; 10 bases match TRBD2. V shed 4 bases, J shed 4 bases, and the junction held 7 bases outside the gene matches. The CDR3 is 15 residues long. Germline V gene data show CDR1 as SGHVS and CDR2 as FQNEAQ. This CDR3 reads CASSYLAGVEYEQYF. The CDR3 DNA sequence: TGTGCCAGCAGCTACCTAGCGGGAGTCGAGTACGAGCAGTACTTC.

J is TRBJ2-3 and V is TRBV6-5; the D gene is possibly TRBD1 (6 bases). Germline values: CDR1 MNHEY, CDR2 SVGAGI. V was trimmed by 8 bases and J by 0 bases, leaving 12 bases between them. This CDR3 contains 14 residues. The CDR3 region has the DNA TGTGCCAGCTCCAGGGGTCCTAGCACAGATACGCAGTATTTT. This encodes CASSRGPSTDTQYF.

Of note for this clone: The same CDR3 also results from other DNA sequences found in this sample. V gene TRBV5-6 combines with J gene TRBJ2-5, with TRBD2 matching over 7 bases. J was trimmed by 5 bases and V by 1 base; bases with no gene match: 11. CDR3 length: 16 residues. From germline, CDR1 is SGHDT and CDR2 YYEEEE. The CDR3 reads CASSLWTSSGQETQYF. The CDR3 DNA is TGTGCCAGCAGCTTGTGGACTTCTAGCGGCCAGGAGACCCAGTACTTC.

V usage is TRBV29-1 and J usage is TRBJ2-7; 7 bases fit TRBD2. Germline loops: CDR1 SQVTM, CDR2 ANQGSEA. V was clipped by 3 bases and J by 6 bases; unmatched bases: 8. The CDR3 is made up of 13 amino acids. The CDR3 sequence: CSVEVLADGEQYF. The CDR3 nucleotides read TGCAGCGTTGAGGTTCTAGCGGATGGCGAGCAGTACTTC.

CDR3 DNA: TGTGCCAGCAGCTATAAGCAATTTAATACCGGGGAGCTGTTTTTT. Translation: CASSYKQFNTGELFF. V and J are TRBV7-3 and TRBJ2-2, with D unclear. The CDR3 contains 15 residues. The germline gives CDR1 SGHTA, CDR2 FQGTGA. With 4 bases removed from V and 5 bases from J, the gap between germline ends came to 14 bases.

This clone was detected a few times. This chain joins TRBV2 and TRBJ1-5; unclear D gene. This CDR3 comprises 14 residues. Germline V gene lookup returns CDR1 SNHLY and CDR2 FYNNEI. Trimming took 3 bases from V and 3 from J, leaving 9 bases between them. CDR3 sequence: CASSEGLINQPQHF. The CDR3 DNA sequence: TGTGCCAGCAGTGAGGGCCTGATCAATCAGCCCCAGCATTTT.